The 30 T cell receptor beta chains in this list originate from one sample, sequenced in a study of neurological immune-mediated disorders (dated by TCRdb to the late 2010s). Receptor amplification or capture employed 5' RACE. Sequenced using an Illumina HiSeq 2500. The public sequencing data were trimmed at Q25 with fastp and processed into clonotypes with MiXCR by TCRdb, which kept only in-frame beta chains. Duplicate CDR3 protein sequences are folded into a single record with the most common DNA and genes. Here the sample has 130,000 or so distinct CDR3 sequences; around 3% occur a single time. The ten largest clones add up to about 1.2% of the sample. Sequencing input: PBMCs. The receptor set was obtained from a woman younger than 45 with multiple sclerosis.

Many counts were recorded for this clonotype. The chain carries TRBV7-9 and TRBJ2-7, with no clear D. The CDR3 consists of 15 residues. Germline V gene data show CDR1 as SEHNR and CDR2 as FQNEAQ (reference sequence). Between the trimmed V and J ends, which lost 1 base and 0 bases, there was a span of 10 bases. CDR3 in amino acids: CASSLVSAFSYEQYF. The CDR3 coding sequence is TGTGCCAGCAGCTTAGTGTCGGCCTTCTCCTACGAGCAGTACTTC.

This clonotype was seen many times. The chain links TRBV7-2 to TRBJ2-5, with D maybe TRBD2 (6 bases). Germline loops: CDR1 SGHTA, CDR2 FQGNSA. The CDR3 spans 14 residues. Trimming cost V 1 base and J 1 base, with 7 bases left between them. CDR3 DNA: TGTGCCAGCAGCTTAGGGAGGGCCCAAGAGACCCAGTACTTC. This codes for CASSLGRAQETQYF.

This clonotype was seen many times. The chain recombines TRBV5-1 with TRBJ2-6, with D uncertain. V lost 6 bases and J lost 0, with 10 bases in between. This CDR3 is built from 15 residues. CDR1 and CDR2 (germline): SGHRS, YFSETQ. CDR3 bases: TGCGCCAGCACGTTCTCATCCTCTGGGGCCAACGTCCTGACTTTC. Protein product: CASTFSSSGANVLTF. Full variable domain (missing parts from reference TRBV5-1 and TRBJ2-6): KAGVTQTPRYLIKTRGQQVTLSCSPISGHRSVSWYQQTPGQGLQFLFEYFSETQRNKGNFPGRFSGRQFSNSRSEMNVSTLELGDSALYLCASTFSSSGANVLTFGAGSRLTVL.

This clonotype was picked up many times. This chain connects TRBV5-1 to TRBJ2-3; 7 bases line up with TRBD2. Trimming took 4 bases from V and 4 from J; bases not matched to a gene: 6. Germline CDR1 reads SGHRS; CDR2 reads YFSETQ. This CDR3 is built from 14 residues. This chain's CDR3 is CASSRGRVADTQYF. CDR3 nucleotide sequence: TGCGCCAGCAGCCGCGGGAGAGTAGCAGATACGCAGTATTTT. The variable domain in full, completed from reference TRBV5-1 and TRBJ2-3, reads KAGVTQTPRYLIKTRGQQVTLSCSPISGHRSVSWYQQTPGQGLQFLFEYFSETQRNKGNFPGRFSGRQFSNSRSEMNVSTLELGDSALYLCASSRGRVADTQYFGPGTRLTVL.

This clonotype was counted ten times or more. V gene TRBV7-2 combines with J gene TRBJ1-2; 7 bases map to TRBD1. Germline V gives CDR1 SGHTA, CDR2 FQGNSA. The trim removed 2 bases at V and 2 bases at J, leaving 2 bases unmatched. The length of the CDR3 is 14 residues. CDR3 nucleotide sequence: TGTGCCAGCAGCTTACCGGGACAGAACTATGGCTACACCTTC. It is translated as CASSLPGQNYGYTF.

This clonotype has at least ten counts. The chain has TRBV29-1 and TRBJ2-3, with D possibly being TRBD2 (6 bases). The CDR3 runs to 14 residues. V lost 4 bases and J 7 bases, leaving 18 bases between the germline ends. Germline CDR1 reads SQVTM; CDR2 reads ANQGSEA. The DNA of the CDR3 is TGCAGCGTTGTGTGGGACGGAGGGCCAAATACGCAGTATTTT. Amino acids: CSVVWDGGPNTQYF.

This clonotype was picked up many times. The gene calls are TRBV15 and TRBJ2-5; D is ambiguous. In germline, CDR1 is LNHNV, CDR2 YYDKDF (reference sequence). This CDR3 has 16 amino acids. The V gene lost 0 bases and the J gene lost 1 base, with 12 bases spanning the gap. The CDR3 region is CATSRDLVGAQETQYF. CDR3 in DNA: TGTGCCACCAGCAGAGATTTGGTCGGAGCCCAAGAGACCCAGTACTTC. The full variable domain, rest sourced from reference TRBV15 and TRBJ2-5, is DAMVIQNPRYQVTQFGKPVTLSCSQTLNHNVMYWYQQKSSQAPKLLFHYYDKDFNNEADTPDNFQSRRPNTSFCFLDIRSPGLGDTAMYLCATSRDLVGAQETQYFGPGTRLLVL.

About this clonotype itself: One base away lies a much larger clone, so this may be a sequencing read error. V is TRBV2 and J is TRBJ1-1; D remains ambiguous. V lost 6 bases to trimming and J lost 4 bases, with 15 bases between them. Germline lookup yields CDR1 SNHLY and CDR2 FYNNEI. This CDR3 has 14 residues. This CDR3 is CASSDPTRVTEAFF. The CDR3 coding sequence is TGTGCCAGCAGCGATCCTACCCGGGTCACTGAAGCTTTCTTT.

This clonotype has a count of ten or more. CDR3 sequence reads: CASSPRAGPRDYTF. As DNA, the CDR3 is TGTGCCAGCAGCCCGCGGGCAGGGCCCAGGGACTACACCTTC. The chain couples TRBV3-1 to TRBJ1-2, with D perhaps matching TRBD1 (5 bases). Germline lookup yields CDR1 LGHDT and CDR2 YNNKEL (reference sequence). The CDR3 runs 14 residues. The germline V and J ends were trimmed by 4 bases and 10 bases, with 19 bases remaining between them.

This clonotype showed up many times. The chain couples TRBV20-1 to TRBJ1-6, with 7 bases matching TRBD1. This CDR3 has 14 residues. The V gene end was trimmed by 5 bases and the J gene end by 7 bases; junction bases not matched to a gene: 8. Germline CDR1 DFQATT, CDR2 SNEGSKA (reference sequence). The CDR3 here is CSAPRGQMNSPLHF. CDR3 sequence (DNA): TGCAGTGCTCCTCGGGGACAGATGAATTCACCCCTCCACTTT.

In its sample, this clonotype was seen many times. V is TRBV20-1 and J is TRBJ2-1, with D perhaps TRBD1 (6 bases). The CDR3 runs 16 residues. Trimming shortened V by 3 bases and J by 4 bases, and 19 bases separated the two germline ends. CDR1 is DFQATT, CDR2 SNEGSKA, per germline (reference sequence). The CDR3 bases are TGCAGTGCTAGCCTCACTCGCCGGGACAAGTACAATGAGCAGTTCTTC. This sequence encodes CSASLTRRDKYNEQFF.

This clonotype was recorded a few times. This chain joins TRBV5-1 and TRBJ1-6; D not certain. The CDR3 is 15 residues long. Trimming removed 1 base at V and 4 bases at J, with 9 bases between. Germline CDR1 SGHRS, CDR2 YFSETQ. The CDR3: CASSLSTDYNSPLHF. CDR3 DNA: TGCGCCAGCAGCTTGTCGACCGATTATAATTCACCCCTCCACTTT. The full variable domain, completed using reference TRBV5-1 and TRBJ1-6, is KAGVTQTPRYLIKTRGQQVTLSCSPISGHRSVSWYQQTPGQGLQFLFEYFSETQRNKGNFPGRFSGRQFSNSRSEMNVSTLELGDSALYLCASSLSTDYNSPLHFGNGTRLTVT.

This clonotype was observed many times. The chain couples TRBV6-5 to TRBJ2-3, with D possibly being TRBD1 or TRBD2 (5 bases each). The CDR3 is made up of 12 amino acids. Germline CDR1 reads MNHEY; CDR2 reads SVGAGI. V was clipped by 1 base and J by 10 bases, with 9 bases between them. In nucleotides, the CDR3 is TGTGCCAGCAGTTACTTGGGGGAAGCGCAGTATTTT. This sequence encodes CASSYLGEAQYF.

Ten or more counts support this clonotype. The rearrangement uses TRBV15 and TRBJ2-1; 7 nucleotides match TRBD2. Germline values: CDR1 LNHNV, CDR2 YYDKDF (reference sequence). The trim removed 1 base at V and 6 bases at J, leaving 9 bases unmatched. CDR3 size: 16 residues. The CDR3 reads CATSRGPGGLGNEQFF. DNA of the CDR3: TGTGCCACCAGCAGAGGTCCGGGGGGTTTGGGCAATGAGCAGTTCTTC.

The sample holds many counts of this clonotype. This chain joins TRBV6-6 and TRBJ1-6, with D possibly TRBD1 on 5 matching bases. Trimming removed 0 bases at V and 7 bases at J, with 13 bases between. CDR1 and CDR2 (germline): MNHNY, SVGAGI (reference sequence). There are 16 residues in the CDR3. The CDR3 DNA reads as TGTGCCAGCAGTTACTCCCGGGACCGTATCAATTCACCCCTCCACTTT. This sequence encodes CASSYSRDRINSPLHF.

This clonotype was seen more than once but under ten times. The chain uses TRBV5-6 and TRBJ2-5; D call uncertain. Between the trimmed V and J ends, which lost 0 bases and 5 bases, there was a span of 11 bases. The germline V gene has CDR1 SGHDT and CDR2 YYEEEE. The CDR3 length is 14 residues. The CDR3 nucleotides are TGTGCCAGCAGCTTGGTTGGCAGCCGGGAGACCCAGTACTTC. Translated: CASSLVGSRETQYF.

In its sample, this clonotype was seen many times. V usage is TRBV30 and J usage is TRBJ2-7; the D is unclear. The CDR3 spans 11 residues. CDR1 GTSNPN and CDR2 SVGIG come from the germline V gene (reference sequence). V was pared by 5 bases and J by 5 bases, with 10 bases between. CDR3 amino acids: CAWRAEDEQYF. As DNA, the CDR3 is TGTGCCTGGCGTGCTGAGGACGAGCAGTACTTC. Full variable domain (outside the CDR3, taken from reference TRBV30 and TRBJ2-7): SQTIHQWPATLVQPVGSPLSLECTVEGTSNPNLYWYRQAAGRGLQLLFYSVGIGQISSEVPQNLSASRPQDRQFILSSKKLLLSDSGFYLCAWRAEDEQYFGPGTRLTVT.

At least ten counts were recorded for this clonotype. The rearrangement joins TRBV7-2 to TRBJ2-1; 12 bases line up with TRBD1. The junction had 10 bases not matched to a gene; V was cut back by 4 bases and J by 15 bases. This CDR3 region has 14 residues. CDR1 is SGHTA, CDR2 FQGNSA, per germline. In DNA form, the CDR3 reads TGTGCCAGCAGCTGGGACAGGGGGCTTTTTAACTTGTTCTTC. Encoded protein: CASSWDRGLFNLFF.

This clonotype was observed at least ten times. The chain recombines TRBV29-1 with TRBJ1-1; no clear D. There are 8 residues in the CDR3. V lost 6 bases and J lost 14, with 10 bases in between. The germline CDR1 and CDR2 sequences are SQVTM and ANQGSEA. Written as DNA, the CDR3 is TGCAGCGTCCCTAAAGGGTTCTTT. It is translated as CSVPKGFF.

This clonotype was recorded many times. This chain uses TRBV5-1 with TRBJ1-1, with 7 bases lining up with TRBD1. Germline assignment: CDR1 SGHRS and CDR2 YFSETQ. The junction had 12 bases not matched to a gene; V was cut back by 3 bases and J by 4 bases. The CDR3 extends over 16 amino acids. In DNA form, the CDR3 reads TGCGCCAGCAGCTCTACCTTGACAGGGTCAGGCACTGAAGCTTTCTTT. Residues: CASSSTLTGSGTEAFF.

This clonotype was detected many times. The CDR3 DNA follows: TGTGCCAGCAGCTTAAGTCTAGGGCGGGATACGCAGTATTTT. Amino acids: CASSLSLGRDTQYF. The chain carries TRBV7-6 and TRBJ2-3; D gene ambiguous. The CDR3 consists of 14 residues. The germline CDR1 and CDR2 sequences are SGHVS and FNYEAQ. V lost 2 bases, J lost 6 bases, and 12 bases lay in between.

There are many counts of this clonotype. The CDR3 loop reads CAISESNQGEAFF. The CDR3 DNA follows: TGTGCCATCAGTGAGTCGAATCAAGGTGAAGCTTTCTTT. The chain links TRBV10-3 to TRBJ1-1, with D hard to call. This CDR3 is built from 13 residues. V lost 0 bases to trimming and J lost 7 bases, with 9 bases between them. CDR1 is ENHRY and CDR2 is SYGVKD in the germline V gene.

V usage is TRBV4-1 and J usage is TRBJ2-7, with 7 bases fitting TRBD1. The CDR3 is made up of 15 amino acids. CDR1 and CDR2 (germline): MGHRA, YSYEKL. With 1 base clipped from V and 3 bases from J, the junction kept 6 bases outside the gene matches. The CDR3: CASSQVGQVDYEQYF. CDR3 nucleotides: TGCGCCAGCAGCCAAGTTGGACAGGTAGACTACGAGCAGTACTTC.

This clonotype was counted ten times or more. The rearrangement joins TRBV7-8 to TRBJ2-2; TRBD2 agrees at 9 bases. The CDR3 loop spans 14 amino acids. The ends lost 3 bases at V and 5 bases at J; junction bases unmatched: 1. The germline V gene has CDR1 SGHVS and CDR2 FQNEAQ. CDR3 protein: CASSFSGGTGELFF. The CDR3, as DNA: TGTGCCAGCAGCTTTAGCGGGGGAACCGGGGAGCTGTTTTTT.

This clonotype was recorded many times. In nucleotides, the CDR3 is TGTGCCAGCAGTGAATGGGAGACAGGGTGGAATTCACCCCTCCACTTT. It codes for CASSEWETGWNSPLHF. The chain joins TRBV6-1 to TRBJ1-6; 7 nucleotides agree with TRBD1. V trimming: 2 bases; J trimming: 7 bases; junction bases outside the gene matches: 8. The CDR3 consists of 16 residues. Germline V gene sequence: CDR1 MNHNS, CDR2 SASEGT.

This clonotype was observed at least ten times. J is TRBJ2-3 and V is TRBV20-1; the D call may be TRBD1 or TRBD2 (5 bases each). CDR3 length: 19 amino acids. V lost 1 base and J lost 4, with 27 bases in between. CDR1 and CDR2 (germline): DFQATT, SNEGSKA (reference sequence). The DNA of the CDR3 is TGCAGTGCTAGAGGCTCCCTGGGGCTAAGGGCTGCGGGCTCAGATACGCAGTATTTT. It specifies CSARGSLGLRAAGSDTQYF.

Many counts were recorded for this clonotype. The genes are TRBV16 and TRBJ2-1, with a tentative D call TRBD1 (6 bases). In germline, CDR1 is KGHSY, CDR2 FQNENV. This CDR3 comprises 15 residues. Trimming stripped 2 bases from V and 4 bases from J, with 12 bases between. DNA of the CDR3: TGTGCCAGCAGCCAACCTAATACAGGGTACAATGAGCAGTTCTTC. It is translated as CASSQPNTGYNEQFF.

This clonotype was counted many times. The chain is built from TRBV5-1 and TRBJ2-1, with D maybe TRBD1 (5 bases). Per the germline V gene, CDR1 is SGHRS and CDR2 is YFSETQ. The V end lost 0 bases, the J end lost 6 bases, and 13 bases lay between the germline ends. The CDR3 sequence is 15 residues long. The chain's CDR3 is CASSLVQFRGNEQFF. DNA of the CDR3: TGCGCCAGCAGCTTGGTTCAATTTAGGGGCAATGAGCAGTTCTTC. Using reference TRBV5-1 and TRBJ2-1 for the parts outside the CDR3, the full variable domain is KAGVTQTPRYLIKTRGQQVTLSCSPISGHRSVSWYQQTPGQGLQFLFEYFSETQRNKGNFPGRFSGRQFSNSRSEMNVSTLELGDSALYLCASSLVQFRGNEQFFGPGTRLTVL.

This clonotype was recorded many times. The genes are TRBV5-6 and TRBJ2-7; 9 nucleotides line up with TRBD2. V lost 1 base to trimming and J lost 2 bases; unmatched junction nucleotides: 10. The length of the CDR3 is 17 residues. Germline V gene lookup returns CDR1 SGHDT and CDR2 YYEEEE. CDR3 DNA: TGTGCCAGCAGCTTGCAGCCTAGCGGGATAGGTCCCTACGAGCAGTACTTC. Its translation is CASSLQPSGIGPYEQYF.

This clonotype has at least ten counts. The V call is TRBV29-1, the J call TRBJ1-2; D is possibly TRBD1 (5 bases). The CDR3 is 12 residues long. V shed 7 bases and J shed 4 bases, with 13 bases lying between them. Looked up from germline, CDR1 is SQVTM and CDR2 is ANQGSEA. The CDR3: CSGGGGPYGYTF. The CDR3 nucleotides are TGCAGCGGGGGGGGGGGACCCTATGGCTACACCTTC.